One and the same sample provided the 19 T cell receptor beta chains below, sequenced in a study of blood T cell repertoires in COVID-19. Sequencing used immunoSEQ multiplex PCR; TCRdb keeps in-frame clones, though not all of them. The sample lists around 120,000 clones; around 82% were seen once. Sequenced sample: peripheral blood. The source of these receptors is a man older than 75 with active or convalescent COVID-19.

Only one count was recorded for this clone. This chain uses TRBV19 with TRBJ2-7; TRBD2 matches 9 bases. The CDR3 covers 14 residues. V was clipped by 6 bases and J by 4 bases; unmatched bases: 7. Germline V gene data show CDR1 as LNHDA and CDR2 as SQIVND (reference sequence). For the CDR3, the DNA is TGTGCCAGTAGAGCGGGGGGCTGGGATTACGAGCAGTACTTC. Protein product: CASRAGGWDYEQYF.

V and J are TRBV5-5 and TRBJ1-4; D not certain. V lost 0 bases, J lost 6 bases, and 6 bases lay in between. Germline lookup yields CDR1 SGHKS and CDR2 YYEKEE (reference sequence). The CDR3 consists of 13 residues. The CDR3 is CASSLDIDEKLFF. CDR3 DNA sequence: TGTGCCAGCAGCTTGGACATTGATGAAAAACTGTTTTTT.

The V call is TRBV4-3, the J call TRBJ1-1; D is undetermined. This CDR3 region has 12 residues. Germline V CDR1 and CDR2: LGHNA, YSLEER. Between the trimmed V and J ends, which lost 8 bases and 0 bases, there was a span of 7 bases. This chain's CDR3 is CASRGMNTEAFF. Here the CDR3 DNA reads TGCGCCAGCCGGGGAATGAACACTGAAGCTTTCTTT.

CDR3 loop: CASNGQGPEQYF. CDR3 nucleotides: TGTGCCAGCAACGGACAGGGTCCCGAGCAGTACTTC. The chain recombines TRBV18 with TRBJ2-7; TRBD1 matches at 8 bases. V gave up 8 bases and J gave up 6 bases; unmatched junction bases: 6. Per the germline V gene, CDR1 is KGHSH and CDR2 is LQKENI. The CDR3 extends over 12 amino acids.

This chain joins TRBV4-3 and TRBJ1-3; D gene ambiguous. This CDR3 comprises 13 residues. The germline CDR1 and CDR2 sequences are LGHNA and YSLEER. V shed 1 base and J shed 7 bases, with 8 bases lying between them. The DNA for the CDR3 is TGCGCCAGCAGCCAAGGGGAGCGCAACACCATATATTTT. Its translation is CASSQGERNTIYF.

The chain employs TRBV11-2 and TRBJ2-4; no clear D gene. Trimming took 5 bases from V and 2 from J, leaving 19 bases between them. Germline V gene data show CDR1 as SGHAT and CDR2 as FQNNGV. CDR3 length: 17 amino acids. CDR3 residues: CASSISFGLLSKNIQYF. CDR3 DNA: TGTGCCAGCAGCATCTCTTTTGGTCTATTGTCCAAAAACATTCAGTACTTC.

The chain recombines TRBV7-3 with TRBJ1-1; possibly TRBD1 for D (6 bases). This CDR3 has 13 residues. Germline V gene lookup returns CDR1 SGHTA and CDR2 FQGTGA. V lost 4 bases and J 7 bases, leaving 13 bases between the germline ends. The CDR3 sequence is CASSSRGGDEAFF. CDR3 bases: TGTGCCAGCAGCTCCCGAGGGGGGGATGAAGCTTTCTTT.

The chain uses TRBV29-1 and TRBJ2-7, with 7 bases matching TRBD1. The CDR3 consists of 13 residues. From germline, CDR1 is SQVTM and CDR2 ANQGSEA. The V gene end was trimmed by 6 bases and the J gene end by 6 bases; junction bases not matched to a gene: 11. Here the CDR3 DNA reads TGCAGCGTCATCGTCCAGGGGGATATCGAGCAGTACTTC. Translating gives CSVIVQGDIEQYF.

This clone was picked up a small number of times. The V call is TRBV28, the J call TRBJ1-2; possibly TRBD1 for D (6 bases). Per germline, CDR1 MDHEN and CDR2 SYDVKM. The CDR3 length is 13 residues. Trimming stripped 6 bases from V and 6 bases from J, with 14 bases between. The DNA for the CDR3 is TGTGCCAGCAGACCTACAGGGACCGATGGCTACACCTTC. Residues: CASRPTGTDGYTF.

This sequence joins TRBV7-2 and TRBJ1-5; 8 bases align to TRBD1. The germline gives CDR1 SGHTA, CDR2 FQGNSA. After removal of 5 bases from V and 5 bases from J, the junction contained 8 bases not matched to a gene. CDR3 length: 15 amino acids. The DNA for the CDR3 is TGTGCCAGCAGCCCGAGGACAGGGTCTCATCAGCCCCAGCATTTT. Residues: CASSPRTGSHQPQHF. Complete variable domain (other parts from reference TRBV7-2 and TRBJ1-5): GAGVSQSPSNKVTEKGKDVELRCDPISGHTALYWYRQSLGQGLEFLIYFQGNSAPDKSGLPSDRFSAERTGGSVSTLTIQRTQQEDSAVYLCASSPRTGSHQPQHFGDGTRLSIL.

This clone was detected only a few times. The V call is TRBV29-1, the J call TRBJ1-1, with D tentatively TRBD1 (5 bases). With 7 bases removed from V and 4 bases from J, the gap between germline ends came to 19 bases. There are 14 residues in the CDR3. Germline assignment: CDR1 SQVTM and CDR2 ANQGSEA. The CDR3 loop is CSAPGIGRGTEAFF. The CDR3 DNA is TGCAGCGCCCCAGGAATTGGGAGGGGCACTGAAGCTTTCTTT.

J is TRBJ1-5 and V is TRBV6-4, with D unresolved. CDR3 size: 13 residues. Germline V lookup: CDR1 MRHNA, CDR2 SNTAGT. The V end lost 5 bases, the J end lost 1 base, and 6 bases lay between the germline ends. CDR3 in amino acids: CASSKESNQPQHF. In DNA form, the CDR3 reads TGTGCCAGCAGTAAGGAGAGCAATCAGCCCCAGCATTTT.

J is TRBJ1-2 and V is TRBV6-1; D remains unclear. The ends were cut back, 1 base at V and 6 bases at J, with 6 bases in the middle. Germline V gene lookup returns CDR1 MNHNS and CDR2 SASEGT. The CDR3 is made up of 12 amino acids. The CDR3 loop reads CASSEEPNGYTF. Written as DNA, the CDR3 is TGTGCCAGCAGTGAAGAGCCCAATGGCTACACCTTC.

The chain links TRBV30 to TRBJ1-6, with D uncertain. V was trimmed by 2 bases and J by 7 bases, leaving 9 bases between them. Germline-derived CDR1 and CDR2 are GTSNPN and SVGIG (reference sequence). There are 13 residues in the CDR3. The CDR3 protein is CAWSLAGNSPLHF. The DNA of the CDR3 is TGTGCCTGGAGTCTCGCCGGGAATTCACCCCTCCACTTT.

In DNA form, the CDR3 reads TGTGCCAGCAGCTTAGTTGGGGGACAGGCTAATGAAAAACTGTTTTTT. It is translated as CASSLVGGQANEKLFF. The chain couples TRBV7-2 to TRBJ1-4, with 8 bases aligning to TRBD1. Trimming at V came to 1 base and at J to 3 bases, leaving 4 bases not matched to a gene. The CDR3 runs to 16 residues. Germline loops: CDR1 SGHTA, CDR2 FQGNSA. Using reference TRBV7-2 and TRBJ1-4 for the parts outside the CDR3, the full variable domain is GAGVSQSPSNKVTEKGKDVELRCDPISGHTALYWYRQSLGQGLEFLIYFQGNSAPDKSGLPSDRFSAERTGGSVSTLTIQRTQQEDSAVYLCASSLVGGQANEKLFFGSGTQLSVL.

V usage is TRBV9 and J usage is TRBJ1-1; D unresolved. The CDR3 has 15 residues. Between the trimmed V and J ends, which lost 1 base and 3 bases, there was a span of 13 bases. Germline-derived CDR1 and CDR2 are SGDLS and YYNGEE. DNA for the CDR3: TGTGCCAGCAGCGTACGGGGTACCTTGGACACTGAAGCTTTCTTT. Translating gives CASSVRGTLDTEAFF.

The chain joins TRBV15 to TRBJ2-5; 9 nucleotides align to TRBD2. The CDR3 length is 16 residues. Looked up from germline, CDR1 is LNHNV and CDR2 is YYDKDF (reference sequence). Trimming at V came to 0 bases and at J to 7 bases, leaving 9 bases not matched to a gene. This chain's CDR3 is CATSREQGGGASTQYF. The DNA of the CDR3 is TGTGCCACCAGCAGAGAGCAGGGCGGGGGGGCATCGACCCAGTACTTC.

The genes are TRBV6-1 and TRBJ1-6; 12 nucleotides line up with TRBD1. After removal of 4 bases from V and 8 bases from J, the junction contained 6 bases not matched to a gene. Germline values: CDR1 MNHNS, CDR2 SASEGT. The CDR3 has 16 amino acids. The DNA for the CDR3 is TGTGCCAGCAGTGTAATTGGGACAGGGGGCTATTCACCCCTCCACTTT. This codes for CASSVIGTGGYSPLHF.

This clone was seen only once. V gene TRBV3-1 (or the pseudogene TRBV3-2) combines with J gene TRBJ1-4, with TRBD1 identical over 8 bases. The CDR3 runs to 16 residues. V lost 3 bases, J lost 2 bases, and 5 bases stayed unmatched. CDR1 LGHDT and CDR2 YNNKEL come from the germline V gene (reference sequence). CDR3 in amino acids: CASSQQGARTNEKLFF. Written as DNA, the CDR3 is TGTGCCAGCAGCCAGCAGGGGGCGAGGACTAATGAAAAACTGTTTTTT.